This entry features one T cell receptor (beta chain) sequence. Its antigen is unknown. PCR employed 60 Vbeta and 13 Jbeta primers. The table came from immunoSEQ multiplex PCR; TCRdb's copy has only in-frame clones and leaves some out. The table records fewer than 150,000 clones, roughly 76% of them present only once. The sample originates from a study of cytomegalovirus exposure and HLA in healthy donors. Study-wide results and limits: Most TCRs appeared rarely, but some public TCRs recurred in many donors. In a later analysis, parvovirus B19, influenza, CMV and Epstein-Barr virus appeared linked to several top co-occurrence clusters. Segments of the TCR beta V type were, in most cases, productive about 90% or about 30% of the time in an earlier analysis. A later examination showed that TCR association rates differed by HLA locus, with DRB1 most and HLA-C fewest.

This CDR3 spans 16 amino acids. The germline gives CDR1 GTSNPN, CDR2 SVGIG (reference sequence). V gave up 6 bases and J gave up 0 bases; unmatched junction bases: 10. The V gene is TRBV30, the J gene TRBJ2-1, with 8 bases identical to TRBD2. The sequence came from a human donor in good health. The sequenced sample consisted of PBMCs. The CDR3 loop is CACKTPGLGSYNEQFF. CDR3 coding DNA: TGTGCCTGCAAAACGCCGGGACTAGGCTCCTACAATGAGCAGTTCTTC.